A selection of T cell receptor beta chains follows, all from one sample in a study of blood T cell repertoires in COVID-19. The method was immunoSEQ multiplex PCR; TCRdb's version includes in-frame clones alone and lacks a portion of them. The sample lists 200,000 to 250,000 clones; approximately 80% were seen once. Sequences were obtained from PBMCs or T cells enriched from blood (not recorded which). Receptors were obtained from a man aged 55 to 70 who had recovered from COVID-19. CDR3s include the opening cysteine and the closing phenylalanine or tryptophan. The order of the fields is V gene, D gene, clone size, J gene, CDR3 DNA, CDR3 protein. D genes are given only for firm matches. Clone size appears in some rows only: once, few, many, or a class for an expanded clone.

TRBV4-3	-	-	TRBJ1-2	TGCGCCAGCAGCCGAGGGAACTATGGCTACACCTTC	CASSRGNYGYTF
TRBV4-3	TRBD1	-	TRBJ2-1	TGCGCCAGCAGCCGTGGACAGGGCAATGAGCAGTTCTTC	CASSRGQGNEQFF
TRBV7-6	TRBD1	-	TRBJ1-6	TGTGCCAGCAGCCGGGACAGCCTCTCCTATAATTCACCCCTCCACTTT	CASSRDSLSYNSPLHF
TRBV6-5	-	-	TRBJ1-1	TGTGCCCCCCGCGCCGGGGGGAACACTGAAGCTTTCTTT	CAPRAGGNTEAFF
TRBV3-1/TRBV3-2	TRBD1	once	TRBJ2-7	TGTGCCAGCAGCCACAACCCGGGACAGGTTTACGAGCAGTACTTC	CASSHNPGQVYEQYF
TRBV19	TRBD1	-	TRBJ2-7	TGTGCCAGTAGCCGGACAGGGGGCTTCGGGGAGCAGTACTTC	CASSRTGGFGEQYF
TRBV18	TRBD2	-	TRBJ2-7	TGTGCCAGCTCACAAGGGACTAGCGGGGGACACGAGCAGTACTTC	CASSQGTSGGHEQYF
TRBV5-1	-	-	TRBJ1-4	TGCGCCAGCCCGTCGAGAGCGCCAGCTAATGAAAAACTGTTTTTT	CASPSRAPANEKLFF
TRBV5-6	TRBD1	-	TRBJ1-4	TGTGCCAGCAGCTTGGAGCCGGACAGGGACGAAAAACTGTTTTTT	CASSLEPDRDEKLFF
TRBV12-5	-	few	TRBJ2-1	TGTGCTAGTGGTTTGGTGTTTGGGGCCATATACAATGAGCAGTTCTTC	CASGLVFGAIYNEQFF
TRBV6-1	-	-	TRBJ1-2	TGTGCCAGCAGTGGAGCCACAGGGAAACAGGATGGCTACACCTTC	CASSGATGKQDGYTF
TRBV15	TRBD1	-	TRBJ1-2	TGTGCCACCAAATTGGGACAGGGACCCTATGGCTACACCTTC	CATKLGQGPYGYTF
TRBV6-4	-	-	TRBJ2-1	TGTGCCAGCAGTGTTATGAGCTCCTACAATGAGCAGTTCTTC	CASSVMSSYNEQFF
TRBV7-2	TRBD2	-	TRBJ2-7	TGTGCCAGCAGCTTAGTTATGGGACTAGCGGGGGGTCCCAAGTACTTC	CASSLVMGLAGGPKYF
TRBV12-3/TRBV12-4	-	-	TRBJ2-2	TGTGCCAGCACCGGGACGAACACCGGGGAGCTGTTTTTT	CASTGTNTGELFF
TRBV7-2	TRBD1	-	TRBJ1-6	TGTGCCAGCAGCGACGGGACAGGCTCCTATAATTCACCCCTCCACTTT	CASSDGTGSYNSPLHF
TRBV29-1	TRBD1	-	TRBJ2-7	TGCAGCGTTGCTGGACAGGGTGGTTACGAGCAGTACTTC	CSVAGQGGYEQYF
TRBV2	TRBD1	-	TRBJ1-4	TGTGCCAGCAGTGAAGCGCTCCGGGGACAGCCAAATGAAAAACTGTTTTTT	CASSEALRGQPNEKLFF
TRBV18	-	-	TRBJ1-6	TGTGCCAGCTCCCCGGGACAAAATTCACCCCTCCACTTT	CASSPGQNSPLHF
TRBV6-5	-	-	TRBJ1-2	TGTGCCAGCTCGAAGGAGGCAACCCGCCGGTATGGCTACACCTTC	CASSKEATRRYGYTF
TRBV11-2	TRBD2	-	TRBJ2-1	TGTGCCAGCAGCTTGGGCGGGGGGACCTACAATGAGCAGTTCTTC	CASSLGGGTYNEQFF
TRBV5-5	TRBD1	-	TRBJ1-1	TGTGCCAGCAGCCCGGACAGGGCATGGGAAGCTTTCTTT	CASSPDRAWEAFF
TRBV6-5	-	few	TRBJ2-1	TGTGCCAGCAGTTACCGGACAGAGCACTACAATGAGCAGTTCTTC	CASSYRTEHYNEQFF
TRBV5-1	-	few	TRBJ2-2	TGCGCCAGCAGCTCGCAGGGTAACACCGGGGAGCTGTTTTTT	CASSSQGNTGELFF
TRBV9	TRBD2	-	TRBJ2-3	TGTGCCAGCAGCGTGGGACTAGCGGGGGGCACAGATACGCAGTATTTT	CASSVGLAGGTDTQYF
TRBV14	TRBD1	-	TRBJ1-1	TGTGCCAGCAGCCAAGAGAATTACAGGGGGAACACTGAAGCTTTCTTT	CASSQENYRGNTEAFF
TRBV19	TRBD1	once	TRBJ2-6	TGTGCCAGTAGTATTCGGGACAGGGGGCCTGGGGCCAACGTCCTGACTTTC	CASSIRDRGPGANVLTF
TRBV5-1	TRBD2	once	TRBJ2-1	TGCGCCAGCAGCTTTAGCGGGGCCTACAATGAGCAGTTCTTC	CASSFSGAYNEQFF
TRBV3-1/TRBV3-2	TRBD2	-	TRBJ2-1	TGTGCCAGCAGCCAAGAAAGGACTAGCGGCCGCAATGAGCAGTTCTTC	CASSQERTSGRNEQFF
TRBV5-4	TRBD1	-	TRBJ1-1	TGTGCCAGCAGCCCGCGCCCGACAGGGGGGGACACTGAAGCTTTCTTT	CASSPRPTGGDTEAFF
TRBV6-2/TRBV6-3	TRBD1	once	TRBJ1-6	TGTGCCAGCAGTGGGCGGACGACAGGGTTTCATTCACCCCTCCACTTT	CASSGRTTGFHSPLHF
TRBV5-6	-	-	TRBJ1-1	TGTGCCAGCAGCTTGTGGAGGACTGAAGCTTTCTTT	CASSLWRTEAFF
TRBV24-1	-	-	TRBJ2-5	TGTGCCACCAGTGATCGCCAGTTGGGCAGACAAGAGACCCAGTACTTC	CATSDRQLGRQETQYF
TRBV5-1	TRBD2	-	TRBJ2-3	TGCGCCAGCAGCTTGGTTCTAGCGGGGGGCACAGATACGCAGTATTTT	CASSLVLAGGTDTQYF
TRBV6-5	-	-	TRBJ2-5	TGTGCCAGCAGTTACAAGACCGGGACATCTCAAGAGACCCAGTACTTC	CASSYKTGTSQETQYF
TRBV6-5	-	-	TRBJ1-1	TGTGCCAGCAGTTACAGTCCCGGAGCAACTGAAGCTTTCTTT	CASSYSPGATEAFF
TRBV7-2	-	-	TRBJ1-6	TGTGCCAGCAGCTTATTCGGGCGGAGGGAGGACTATAATTCACCCCTCCACTTT	CASSLFGRREDYNSPLHF
TRBV9	-	-	TRBJ2-1	TGTGCCAGCAGTAGGGGGGACAGATCCTACAATGAGCAGTTCTTC	CASSRGDRSYNEQFF
TRBV20-1	-	-	TRBJ2-1	TGCAGTGCTAGTCACCGGCAGGGCTACAATGAGCAGTTCTTC	CSASHRQGYNEQFF
TRBV4-3	TRBD1	-	TRBJ1-6	TGCGCCAGCAGCGACGGGACAGGGGTTTCACCCCTCCACTTT	CASSDGTGVSPLHF
TRBV11-2	TRBD2	-	TRBJ2-5	TGTGCCAGCAGCTTAGGCGGTCTAGCGGCTGTTGAGACCCAGTACTTC	CASSLGGLAAVETQYF
TRBV12-3/TRBV12-4	-	few	TRBJ2-7	TGTGCCAGCAGTTGGGCAGGGGTTGGTGAGCAGTACTTC	CASSWAGVGEQYF
TRBV2	TRBD1	-	TRBJ1-5	TGTGCCAGCAATCGCCAGGGGGATGGAGGATGGCAGCCCCAGCATTTT	CASNRQGDGGWQPQHF
TRBV4-2	-	-	TRBJ2-2	TGTGCCAGCAGCCATAAGAGACAGACCTCGAACACCGGGGAGCTGTTTTTT	CASSHKRQTSNTGELFF
TRBV11-3	TRBD2	-	TRBJ2-2	TGTGCCAGCAGCCCCACTAGCGGGGAGAACACCGGGGAGCTGTTTTTT	CASSPTSGENTGELFF
TRBV30	-	-	TRBJ2-2	TGTGCCTGGAGTCGGGGTTCGAACACCGGGGAGCTGTTTTTT	CAWSRGSNTGELFF
TRBV7-6	TRBD1	-	TRBJ2-7	TGTGCCAGCAGCTTCCCGGGACAGGGGAGGGAGCAGTACTTC	CASSFPGQGREQYF
TRBV10-3	TRBD2	-	TRBJ2-1	TGTGCCATCAGTGAGTCGGGGACTAGCGGAAACAATGAGCAGTTCTTC	CAISESGTSGNNEQFF
TRBV12-5	TRBD1	-	TRBJ2-3	TGTGCTAGTGGGCGACCCCGCGGGACAGGGAAAACTACAGATACGCAGTATTTT	CASGRPRGTGKTTDTQYF
TRBV18	-	-	TRBJ1-1	TGTGCCAGCTCACAGCTTCCGGGACATAACACTGAAGCTTTCTTT	CASSQLPGHNTEAFF
TRBV12-5	-	-	TRBJ2-5	TGTGCTAGTGGTTTGGTACTCCCCAGGCAAGAGACCCAGTACTTC	CASGLVLPRQETQYF
TRBV5-6	TRBD1	-	TRBJ1-2	TGTGCCAGCAGCAACAGGGGGCCCGGCTATGGCTACACCTTC	CASSNRGPGYGYTF
TRBV4-3	-	-	TRBJ2-1	TGCGCCAGCAGCCAAGATCACAGGGTCGAGGAGCAGTTCTTC	CASSQDHRVEEQFF
TRBV19	TRBD1	-	TRBJ1-5	TGTGCCAGTAGTATAGGTCGACAGGGGTCCAATCAGCCCCAGCATTTT	CASSIGRQGSNQPQHF
TRBV6-1	-	-	TRBJ2-7	TGTGCCAGCAGTGAAGGGGCAGGGGAGCGCTACGAGCAGTACTTC	CASSEGAGERYEQYF
TRBV6-1	-	once	TRBJ2-3	TGTGCCAGCAGTGAATATCAAAAGGGACTTCTAAGCACAGATACGCAGTATTTT	CASSEYQKGLLSTDTQYF
TRBV19	TRBD2	-	TRBJ2-3	TGTGCCAGTAGCCGCGGGGGGAGGCAAGATACGCAGTATTTT	CASSRGGRQDTQYF
TRBV6-5	-	few	TRBJ1-6	TGTGCCAGCAGACTAGAACCCATGGTCTCACCCCTCCACTTT	CASRLEPMVSPLHF
TRBV6-2/TRBV6-3	-	-	TRBJ1-5	TGTGCCAGCAGTCCGACAGGAGGTAGGCCCCAGCATTTT	CASSPTGGRPQHF